Listed below are T cell receptor beta chains from one sample, sequenced in a study of blood T cells in healthy people across ages. TCRdb used MiXCR to reprocess the 5' RACE reads, holding one entry per CDR3 protein. The table has some 1,500,000 distinct CDR3 sequences, 42% seen once; the top ten hold about 4.1%. The sequencing input was blood. The receptors derive from a woman aged 18 to 35 in good health. Each CDR3 is given with its conserved first and last residue. Each record gives: clone size, V gene, D gene, J gene, CDR3 protein, CDR3 DNA. D genes are given only for firm matches. Part of the rows lack a size; the others show once, few, many or a class for expanded clones.

.,TRBV7-2,.,TRBJ1-2,CASSRAGLNYGYTF,TGTGCCAGCAGCAGAGCTGGCCTAAACTATGGCTACACCTTC
.,TRBV25-1,TRBD1,TRBJ1-2,CASSLPGTGCGYTF,TGTGCCAGTTCCCTCCCCGGGACAGGGTGTGGCTACACCTTC
.,TRBV3-1,TRBD2,TRBJ2-7,CASSRRTSGGPYEQYF,TGTGCCAGCAGCCGCCGGACTAGCGGGGGACCCTACGAGCAGTACTTC
many,TRBV7-2,.,TRBJ2-3,CASSSADPSTDTQYF,TGTGCCAGCAGCTCCGCGGACCCTAGCACAGATACGCAGTATTTT
.,TRBV20-1,.,TRBJ1-1,CSARGRWKNTEAFF,TGCAGTGCTAGGGGGAGGTGGAAGAACACTGAAGCTTTCTTT
few,TRBV4-3,TRBD1,TRBJ2-3,CASSQDLMGQGTDTQYF,TGCGCCAGCAGCCAAGATTTAATGGGACAGGGGACAGATACGCAGTATTTT
.,TRBV3-1,.,TRBJ2-7,CASSQTTGTGNYEQYF,TGTGCCAGCAGCCAGACTACCGGCACAGGGAACTACGAGCAGTACTTC
.,TRBV5-1,TRBD1,TRBJ2-7,CASSLGDRGYKQYF,TGCGCCAGCAGCTTAGGAGACAGGGGCTACAAGCAGTACTTC
.,TRBV29-1,TRBD2,TRBJ2-5,CSVESLAGGYNEQYF,TGCAGCGTTGAAAGCTTAGCGGGAGGCTACAATGAGCAGTACTTC
.,TRBV10-3,.,TRBJ2-1,CAISERGISYNEQFF,TGTGCCATCAGTGAGCGAGGGATCTCCTACAATGAGCAGTTCTTC
.,TRBV20-1,.,TRBJ1-2,CSALAGYGYTF,TGCAGTGCTCTGGCGGGCTATGGCTACACCTTC
.,TRBV7-9,.,TRBJ1-2,CASSLAGSRYYGYTF,TGTGCCAGCAGCTTAGCGGGTTCCCGTTACTATGGCTACACCTTC
few,TRBV4-1,.,TRBJ1-5,CASSPSIAAFNQPQHF,TGCGCCAGCAGCCCCTCCATCGCGGCCTTCAATCAGCCCCAGCATTTT
.,TRBV10-3,TRBD2,TRBJ2-5,CAIRGGEGETQYF,TGTGCCATCAGGGGGGGGGAAGGAGAGACCCAGTACTTC
.,TRBV28,.,TRBJ1-1,CASMVQGMAFF,TGTGCCAGCATGGTGCAGGGGATGGCTTTCTTT
.,TRBV6-2/TRBV6-3,.,TRBJ1-2,CASRPLGGGGYTF,TGTGCCAGCAGGCCCTTAGGAGGCGGGGGCTACACCTTC
few,TRBV29-1,.,TRBJ2-5,CSAAGSSQETQYF,TGCAGCGCCGCAGGGTCCTCACAAGAGACCCAGTACTTC
.,TRBV29-1,.,TRBJ1-1,CSTAAGAVAFF,TGCAGCACCGCAGCAGGGGCAGTCGCTTTCTTT
.,TRBV10-3,.,TRBJ2-7,CAILNRQSYEQYF,TGTGCCATCCTAAATAGACAGTCCTACGAGCAGTACTTC
many,TRBV6-2/TRBV6-3,.,TRBJ1-2,CASSYGSYGYTF,TGTGCCAGCAGTTATGGGAGCTATGGCTACACCTTC
few,TRBV29-1,TRBD1,TRBJ2-5,CSVRTGLGWETQYF,TGCAGCGTTAGGACAGGTCTGGGGTGGGAGACCCAGTACTTC
.,TRBV20-1,.,TRBJ1-2,CSARGSALNYGYTF,TGCAGTGCTAGAGGATCAGCCCTTAACTATGGCTACACCTTC
few,TRBV28,TRBD2,TRBJ2-1,CASSPERGRANNEQFF,TGTGCCAGCAGTCCCGAACGCGGGAGGGCGAACAATGAGCAGTTCTTC
.,TRBV20-1,.,TRBJ2-3,CSARERAISTDTQYF,TGCAGTGCTCGAGAAAGGGCTATTTCCACAGATACGCAGTATTTT
.,TRBV2,TRBD2,TRBJ2-3,CASSVNGAGKDTQYF,TGTGCCAGCAGTGTTAACGGAGCGGGGAAAGATACGCAGTATTTT
.,TRBV12-3/TRBV12-4,.,TRBJ2-3,CASREVDTQYF,TGTGCCAGTAGGGAGGTAGATACGCAGTATTTT
few,TRBV25-1,.,TRBJ2-7,CASSEWDLAGPPYEQYF,TGTGCCAGCAGTGAATGGGACCTAGCAGGCCCCCCCTACGAGCAGTACTTC
.,TRBV6-6,TRBD2,TRBJ2-5,CASSYFKGLAGVKPQYF,TGTGCCAGCAGTTACTTTAAGGGACTAGCGGGAGTTAAGCCCCAGTACTTC
few,TRBV5-1,.,TRBJ2-1,CASSFRLNNEQFF,TGCGCCAGCAGCTTCCGACTTAACAATGAGCAGTTCTTC
.,TRBV9,.,TRBJ2-1,CASSVGLSDIYNEQFF,TGTGCCAGCAGCGTAGGACTAAGTGATATCTACAATGAGCAGTTCTTC
.,TRBV18,.,TRBJ2-5,CASSAGWETQYF,TGTGCCAGCTCAGCCGGGTGGGAGACCCAGTACTTC
.,TRBV6-5,.,TRBJ1-2,CASSYSSEPYYGYTF,TGTGCCAGCAGTTACTCGTCGGAACCCTACTATGGCTACACCTTC
.,TRBV20-1,.,TRBJ1-5,CSVDRPSQPQHF,TGCAGTGTGGACCGACCCTCCCAGCCCCAGCATTTT
.,TRBV27,.,TRBJ1-5,CASSLFGGGGNQPQHF,TGTGCCAGCAGTTTATTTGGAGGAGGGGGCAATCAGCCCCAGCATTTT
.,TRBV3-1,TRBD2,TRBJ2-2,CASMGLAGAAGELFF,TGTGCCAGCATGGGACTAGCGGGAGCAGCCGGGGAGCTGTTTTTT
few,TRBV27,TRBD1,TRBJ1-4,CASSLGRGLEKLFF,TGTGCCAGCAGTTTGGGGAGGGGGCTTGAAAAACTGTTTTTT
.,TRBV6-8,TRBD2,TRBJ2-5,CASNLPRGTSGGAGETQYF,TGTGCCAGCAATCTCCCGCGCGGGACTAGCGGGGGGGCGGGTGAGACCCAGTACTTC
.,TRBV10-3,.,TRBJ2-3,CAISTGTFGTQYF,TGTGCCATCAGTACAGGGACATTTGGTACGCAGTATTTT
.,TRBV7-2,.,TRBJ2-7,CASSTSGPTYEQYF,TGTGCCAGCAGCACCTCAGGGCCCACCTACGAGCAGTACTTC
few,TRBV20-1,TRBD2,TRBJ2-7,CSARDRTSGRRYDEQYF,TGCAGTGCTAGAGACCGGACTAGCGGGAGGAGATACGACGAGCAGTACTTC
.,TRBV9,.,TRBJ1-6,CASSVGGGINSPLHF,TGTGCCAGCAGCGTAGGCGGGGGGATTAATTCACCCCTCCACTTT
.,TRBV27,.,TRBJ2-1,CASTFGVEQFF,TGTGCCAGCACCTTCGGGGTTGAGCAGTTCTTC
few,TRBV4-3,TRBD2,TRBJ2-1,CASSQSRQGITSGGFSYNEQFF,TGCGCCAGCAGCCAATCTAGGCAGGGGATCACTAGCGGGGGTTTCTCCTACAATGAGCAGTTCTTC
.,TRBV4-1,.,TRBJ1-2,CASSQDSRLYGYTF,TGCGCCAGCAGCCAAGATAGCCGCCTCTATGGCTACACCTTC
few,TRBV20-1,TRBD2,TRBJ2-1,CSARDHSGGGVYNEQFF,TGCAGTGCTAGAGATCATAGCGGGGGCGGGGTTTACAATGAGCAGTTCTTC
.,TRBV6-1,.,TRBJ1-5,CVSSRTDLRDQPQHF,TGTGTCAGCAGTCGGACGGATTTGAGGGACCAGCCCCAGCATTTT
.,TRBV6-2/TRBV6-3,TRBD2,TRBJ2-5,CASRRTSGGTETQYF,TGTGCCAGCAGGAGGACTAGCGGGGGGACTGAGACCCAGTACTTC
.,TRBV9,TRBD2,TRBJ2-5,CASSAGTSASNEQYF,TGTGCCAGCAGCGCCGGGACTAGCGCTTCAAATGAGCAGTACTTC
once,TRBV18,.,TRBJ1-1,CASSDRITTEAFF,TGTGCCAGCTCAGACAGGATTACCACTGAAGCTTTCTTT
.,TRBV6-1,.,TRBJ2-6,CASSELMTVSGANVLTF,TGTGCCAGCAGTGAATTGATGACAGTCTCTGGGGCCAACGTCCTGACTTTC